This entry is about one T cell receptor (beta chain). Its specificity is unknown. Generated by immunoSEQ multiplex PCR, the TCRdb table keeps only in-frame clones and is missing some. The sample consists of about 97,000 clones, nearly 90% of them appearing once. This sample was taken from a study of T cell responses to AZD1222 COVID-19 vaccine. Study background: The analysis combined second doses at about 4 or about 12 weeks.

Study observations and caveats: All repertoire sampling was performed exclusively after the peak T cell response. Targeting of unmutated variant regions was reportedly seen in nearly half of spike-specific TCRs.

Trimming shortened V by 5 bases and J by 7 bases, and 14 bases separated the two germline ends. This CDR3 region has 13 residues. Germline CDR1 and CDR2: MGHRA and YSYEKL. The receptor's source is an adult in good health. The sequencing here drew on peripheral blood, taken on day 0 of AZD1222 vaccination. The rearrangement links TRBV4-1 to TRBJ1-2; possibly TRBD1 for D (6 bases). The CDR3 DNA sequence: TGCGCCAGCAGCTCCAGGGGTTCGGGTGGCTACACCTTC. Protein: CASSSRGSGGYTF.